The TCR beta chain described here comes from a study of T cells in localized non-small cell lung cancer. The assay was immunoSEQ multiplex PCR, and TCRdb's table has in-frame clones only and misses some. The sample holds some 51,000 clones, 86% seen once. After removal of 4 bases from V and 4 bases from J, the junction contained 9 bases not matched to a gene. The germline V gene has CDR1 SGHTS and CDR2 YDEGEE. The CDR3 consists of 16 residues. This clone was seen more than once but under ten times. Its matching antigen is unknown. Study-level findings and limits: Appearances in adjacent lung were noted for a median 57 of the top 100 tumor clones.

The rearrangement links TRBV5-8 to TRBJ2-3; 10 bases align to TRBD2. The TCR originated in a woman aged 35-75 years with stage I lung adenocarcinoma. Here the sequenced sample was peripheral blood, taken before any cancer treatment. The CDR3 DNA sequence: TGTGCCAGCAGCCCCCAGCGGGGGGGCCGATCAGATACGCAGTATTTT. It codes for CASSPQRGGRSDTQYF.